This section outlines one T cell receptor (beta chain) sequence together with its context. As processed by the authors: Amplification of reference gene primers provided the estimated nucleated cell counts. Assay used: immunoSEQ multiplex PCR; TCRdb lists only in-frame clones, some missing. V, J and clone size derive from that table, while D and trimming were established from the DNA sequence. Here the sample spans roughly 76,000 clones, roughly 89% being singletons. Individuals aged about 18 to 100 years were recruited from about two dozen US areas. The data originate from a study of blood T cell repertoires in COVID-19. Sequencing input: PBMCs or T cells enriched from blood (not recorded which). This TCR was sampled from a woman in her fifties or sixties with acute COVID-19.

The CDR3 loop reads CASSSPGTANGYTF. The CDR3 DNA sequence: TGTGCCAGCAGTTCCCCCGGGACAGCTAATGGCTACACCTTC. The chain is built from TRBV28 and TRBJ1-2; TRBD1 matches at 7 bases. The CDR3 is made up of 14 amino acids. In germline, CDR1 is MDHEN, CDR2 SYDVKM. Losses at the gene ends were 4 bases for V and 6 bases for J; bases not matched to a gene: 8.